This T cell receptor (beta chain) stems from a study of CD4+ T cells in melanoma. The table came from immunoSEQ multiplex PCR; TCRdb's copy has only in-frame clones and leaves some out. The sample includes some 13,000 clones, around 68% seen only once; the top ten take 18%. Germline V gene sequence: CDR1 GTSNPN, CDR2 SVGIG (reference sequence). CDR3 length: 15 residues. The junction had 4 bases not matched to a gene; V was cut back by 2 bases and J by 6 bases. This chain connects TRBV30 to TRBJ2-3; TRBD2 aligns across 14 bases. The receptor comes from a human donor with melanoma. Sequenced material: cells from a culture (not recorded whether cultured in vitro). For the CDR3, the DNA is TGTGCCTGGAGTTCCGGACTAGCGGGGGGTGATACGCAGTATTTT. This encodes CAWSSGLAGGDTQYF.